This TCR beta chain is drawn from a study of chemoradiotherapy in HPV16-positive cancers. Libraries were prepared by immunoSEQ multiplex PCR; TCRdb keeps only in-frame clonotypes and omits some of them. Here the sample spans approximately 7,700 clones, roughly 82% being singletons. The CDR3 has 15 amino acids. Per the germline V gene, CDR1 is SGHNT and CDR2 is YYREEE (reference sequence). This sequence originates from a human donor with HPV-associated anogenital cancer. The V call is TRBV5-4, the J call TRBJ2-5; 7 nucleotides align to TRBD1. The J call may be wrong; the DNA end is better matched by TRBJ2-7. Sequencing used tumor tissue, obtained from a patient who underwent chemoradiotherapy. The CDR3 DNA reads TGTGCCAGCAGCTTGTGGTCTGGGACAGCCTACGAGCAGTACTTC. The encoded protein is CASSLWSGTAYEQYF.